Each of the 24 T cell receptor beta chains below was sequenced from the same sample in a study of cytomegalovirus exposure and HLA in healthy donors. A multiplex PCR was run with 60 Vbeta primers and 13 Jbeta primers. Here immunoSEQ multiplex PCR was the method, and the copy in TCRdb shows in-frame clones only, minus some. The table has about 110,000 clones, roughly 70% seen once. What was sequenced was PBMCs. The receptor source for this set is a woman aged 40 to 50 in good health and CMV-seropositive.

This CDR3 reads CASSPGTVGNTEAFF. Here the CDR3 DNA reads TGTGCCAGCAGTCCCGGGACAGTAGGCAACACTGAAGCTTTCTTT. The gene calls are TRBV27 and TRBJ1-1; 7 positions agree with TRBD1. The CDR3 has 15 amino acids. Trimming cost V 5 bases and J 2 bases; bases outside gene matches: 8. From germline, CDR1 is MNHEY and CDR2 SMNVEV (reference sequence).

This sequence joins TRBV6-1 and TRBJ2-1, with 11 bases fitting TRBD1. The J segment lost 7 bases and the V segment lost 4 bases, leaving 6 bases of the junction unmatched. The CDR3 has 15 residues. Germline values: CDR1 MNHNS, CDR2 SASEGT. The CDR3 region has the DNA TGTGCCAGCAGTGCGGACAGGGGGCGCGATAATGAGCAGTTCTTC. As protein: CASSADRGRDNEQFF.

For this clone: The junction and the germline gene differ at one end; a read error may be behind it. The chain carries TRBV7-7 and TRBJ2-5; TRBD2 aligns across 8 bases. This CDR3 contains 16 residues. Germline CDR1 is SSHAT and CDR2 is FNYEAQ (reference sequence). The CDR3: CASSLGAGGSQETQYF. The CDR3 coding sequence is TGTGCTAGCAGCTTAGGGGCGGGAGGTTCCCAAGAGACCCAGTACTTC.

This chain uses TRBV11-1 with TRBJ2-1; TRBD1 aligns across 7 bases. The germline CDR1 and CDR2 sequences are SGHAT and FQDESV (reference sequence). This CDR3 contains 13 residues. The V and J ends lost 7 bases and 15 bases, in that order; junction bases with no gene match: 15. CDR3 region: CASKGTDRDRGFF. The CDR3 region has the DNA TGTGCCAGCAAGGGGACAGACCGGGACCGGGGGTTCTTC.

The chain links TRBV6-4 to TRBJ2-7; 11 bases fit TRBD1. The junction had 14 bases not matched to a gene; V was cut back by 0 bases and J by 7 bases. Per the germline V gene, CDR1 is MRHNA and CDR2 is SNTAGT. The CDR3 consists of 18 residues. This chain's CDR3 is CASSDSSGVGQGVVEQYF. The CDR3 DNA sequence: TGTGCCAGCAGTGACTCATCCGGAGTGGGACAGGGGGTCGTGGAGCAGTACTTC.

This clone was counted once. The chain is built from TRBV19 and TRBJ2-1; D might be TRBD2 (5 bases). Germline V lookup: CDR1 LNHDA, CDR2 SQIVND (reference sequence). V was pared by 2 bases and J by 3 bases, with 11 bases between. This CDR3 contains 15 residues. This chain's CDR3 is CASSIIEGDYNEQFF. CDR3 DNA: TGTGCCAGTAGTATAATAGAGGGAGACTACAATGAGCAGTTCTTC. The variable domain in full, with the rest retrieved from reference TRBV19 and TRBJ2-1, is DGGITQSPKYLFRKEGQNVTLSCEQNLNHDAMYWYRQDPGQGLRLIYYSQIVNDFQKGDIAEGYSVSREKKESFPLTVTSAQKNPTAFYLCASSIIEGDYNEQFFGPGTRLTVL.

The CDR3 DNA follows: TGCGCCAGCAGCACTCGGTCACCTAGACAGGGCCCCACTGAAGCTTTCTTT. Encoded protein: CASSTRSPRQGPTEAFF. V and J are TRBV5-1 and TRBJ1-1, with 7 bases lining up with TRBD1. The CDR3 contains 17 residues. The V segment lost 4 bases and the J segment 4 bases; nucleotides outside the gene matches: 16. Germline V gene sequence: CDR1 SGHRS, CDR2 YFSETQ.

The chain recombines TRBV4-3 with TRBJ2-1; TRBD2 aligns across 12 bases. CDR1 is LGHNA and CDR2 is YSLEER in the germline V gene. This CDR3 is 18 amino acids long. J was trimmed by 3 bases and V by 1 base; bases with no gene match: 7. CDR3 sequence (DNA): TGCGCCAGCAGCCAAGTGTCACTAGCGGGGGGAATCTACAATGAGCAGTTCTTC. It encodes CASSQVSLAGGIYNEQFF.

This clone was counted only a few times. The J gene is TRBJ1-5, the V gene TRBV19; D unresolved. The CDR3 extends over 12 amino acids. With 11 bases removed from V and 4 bases from J, the gap between germline ends came to 12 bases. Germline CDR1 and CDR2: LNHDA and SQIVND (reference sequence). The CDR3 sequence: CAESTGNQPQHF. The CDR3 DNA follows: TGTGCCGAAAGCACGGGAAATCAGCCCCAGCATTTT.

This clone has just a few counts. The chain carries TRBV18 and TRBJ2-2; weak D call: TRBD2 (5 bases). Trimming took 2 bases from V and 0 from J, leaving 13 bases between them. The germline gives CDR1 KGHSH, CDR2 LQKENI. This CDR3 has 17 residues. As DNA, the CDR3 is TGTGCCAGCTCACCAAGGGTTAGCGCCGCGAACACCGGGGAGCTGTTTTTT. This codes for CASSPRVSAANTGELFF.

Only a few counts were recorded for this clone. The rearrangement links TRBV6-4 to TRBJ1-6; possibly TRBD1 for D (6 bases). Germline CDR1 is MRHNA and CDR2 is SNTAGT. Trimming stripped 8 bases from V and 10 bases from J, with 15 bases between. The CDR3 runs 13 residues. CDR3 protein: CASSSGGHSPLHF. In DNA form, the CDR3 reads TGTGCCAGCTCGTCGGGGGGGCACTCACCCCTCCACTTT.

This sequence joins TRBV7-9 and TRBJ1-1; TRBD1 matches at 7 bases. Germline-derived CDR1 and CDR2 are SEHNR and FQNEAQ (reference sequence). Trimming cost V 1 base and J 3 bases; bases outside gene matches: 8. The CDR3 spans 16 residues. Here the CDR3 reads CASSLVTGRRDTEAFF. CDR3 nucleotide sequence: TGTGCCAGCAGCTTAGTGACAGGGCGCCGGGACACTGAAGCTTTCTTT.

The chain links TRBV6-5 to TRBJ2-4, with 10 bases fitting TRBD1. The CDR3 covers 14 residues. CDR1 is MNHEY, CDR2 SVGAGI, per germline. Trimming cost V 2 bases and J 8 bases; bases outside gene matches: 3. CDR3 protein: CASSYDRGLDIQYF. The CDR3 nucleotides are TGTGCCAGCAGTTACGACAGGGGGCTAGACATTCAGTACTTC.

The V gene is TRBV18, the J gene TRBJ1-1; 7 nucleotides align to TRBD1. V lost 3 bases, J lost 7 bases, and 11 bases stayed unmatched. The CDR3 sequence is 15 residues long. Looked up from germline, CDR1 is KGHSH and CDR2 is LQKENI. The DNA of the CDR3 is TGTGCCAGCTCACCTCCCCCGGGACAGCATTTTGAAGCTTTCTTT. It encodes CASSPPPGQHFEAFF. Complete variable domain (other parts from reference TRBV18 and TRBJ1-1): NAGVMQNPRHLVRRRGQEARLRCSPMKGHSHVYWYRQLPEEGLKFMVYLQKENIIDESGMPKERFSAEFPKEGPSILRIQQVVRGDSAAYFCASSPPPGQHFEAFFGQGTRLTVV.

V usage is TRBV11-3 and J usage is TRBJ2-1, with a tentative D call TRBD2 (5 bases). Trimming pared 3 bases from V and 7 bases from J, leaving 16 bases between. Germline CDR1 is SGHNT and CDR2 is YENEEA. CDR3 length: 15 residues. CDR3 sequence reads: CASSFRRTPGNEQFF. The CDR3 region has the DNA TGTGCCAGCAGCTTTCGACGGACCCCGGGGAATGAGCAGTTCTTC. Variable domain in full (rest from reference TRBV11-3 and TRBJ2-1): EAGVVQSPRYKIIEKKQPVAFWCNPISGHNTLYWYLQNLGQGPELLIRYENEEAVDDSQLPKDRFSAERLKGVDSTLKIQPAELGDSAVYLCASSFRRTPGNEQFFGPGTRLTVL.

This clone was detected a few times. An end of the junction does not agree with germline; a read error may underlie this. The rearrangement uses TRBV7-7 and TRBJ2-1; 9 bases fit TRBD1. The CDR3 covers 14 residues. From germline, CDR1 is SSHAT and CDR2 FNYEAQ (reference sequence). The CDR3 here is CASSLGQGSNEQFF. In DNA form, the CDR3 reads TGTGCTAGCAGCTTAGGACAGGGGAGCAATGAGCAGTTCTTC.

V usage is TRBV6-5 and J usage is TRBJ1-2; maybe TRBD1 (6 bases). Germline-derived CDR1 and CDR2 are MNHEY and SVGAGI. This CDR3 contains 12 residues. Deletions cut 11 bases from V and 7 bases from J, with 17 bases between. The CDR3 bases are TGTGCCTCCGGTACAGGGATCTCTGGCTACACCTTC. This sequence encodes CASGTGISGYTF.

The gene calls are TRBV29-1 and TRBJ2-3, with TRBD2 as a possible D gene (5 bases). The length of the CDR3 is 12 residues. Germline values: CDR1 SQVTM, CDR2 ANQGSEA. The V end lost 4 bases, the J end lost 6 bases, and 11 bases lay between the germline ends. The CDR3 protein is CSVVSRGDTQYF. In nucleotides, the CDR3 is TGCAGCGTTGTCTCACGCGGGGATACGCAGTATTTT.

The rearrangement links TRBV5-1 to TRBJ1-1; 7 positions agree with TRBD1. From germline, CDR1 is SGHRS and CDR2 YFSETQ. With V trimmed by 0 bases and J by 4 bases, 12 bases remained unmatched. The CDR3 is made up of 17 amino acids. CDR3: CASSLAQGVGDSTEAFF. CDR3 coding DNA: TGCGCCAGCAGCTTGGCCCAGGGGGTGGGCGATAGCACTGAAGCTTTCTTT. Full variable domain (rest looked up from reference TRBV5-1 and TRBJ1-1): KAGVTQTPRYLIKTRGQQVTLSCSPISGHRSVSWYQQTPGQGLQFLFEYFSETQRNKGNFPGRFSGRQFSNSRSEMNVSTLELGDSALYLCASSLAQGVGDSTEAFFGQGTRLTVV.

J is TRBJ1-2 and V is TRBV5-4; TRBD1 aligns across 7 bases. This CDR3 comprises 16 residues. J lost 4 bases, V lost 0 bases, and 9 bases had no gene match. Germline loops: CDR1 SGHNT, CDR2 YYREEE (reference sequence). As DNA, the CDR3 is TGTGCCAGCAGCTTGGGTCGACAGGGTAGCCTCTATGGCTACACCTTC. This gives the protein CASSLGRQGSLYGYTF.

J is TRBJ2-5 and V is TRBV11-3; tentative D call: TRBD1 (6 bases). From germline, CDR1 is SGHNT and CDR2 YENEEA. The V end lost 3 bases, the J end lost 4 bases, and 9 bases lay between the germline ends. The CDR3 is made up of 13 amino acids. The CDR3 region has the DNA TGTGCCAGCAGCTTCGGACAGAGAGAGACCCAGTACTTC. Translating gives CASSFGQRETQYF.

In regard to this clone: An end of the junction does not agree with germline; a read error may underlie this. The rearrangement joins TRBV2 to TRBJ2-7, with TRBD1 matching over 7 bases. The CDR3 runs 13 residues. Germline loops: CDR1 SNHLY, CDR2 FYNNEI. CDR3: CASSETSGTDRPF. The CDR3 DNA is TGTGCCAGCAGTGAAACCTCCGGGACGGACAGGCCGTTC.

The rearrangement links TRBV12-2 to TRBJ1-1; the table's D call, TRBD1, has no DNA check behind it. TRBV12-2 has pseudogene status. This CDR3 is built from 17 residues. The CDR3 DNA reads as TGTGCAAGTCGCTTAGAACTAAAAGGGGGCAGGAACACTGAAGCTTTCTTT. This codes for CASRLELKGGRNTEAFF.

V gene TRBV9 combines with J gene TRBJ2-7; TRBD2 matches at 9 bases. The CDR3 sequence is 15 residues long. The V gene end was trimmed by 4 bases and the J gene end by 3 bases; junction bases not matched to a gene: 8. Germline V CDR1 and CDR2: SGDLS, YYNGEE. The DNA of the CDR3 is TGTGCCAGCAGCCTCTATCCTAGCGGGGACTACGAGCAGTACTTC. Translating it yields CASSLYPSGDYEQYF.